Described below is a single T cell receptor beta chain sequence and its context. These data belong to a study of control samples from healthy donors and cancer patients. Clones were sequenced by immunoSEQ multiplex PCR, and TCRdb holds only the in-frame ones, with some missing. The repertoire consists of some 150,000 clones, with about 89% occurring once and the leading ten covering around 7.3%. CDR3 length: 15 amino acids. Deletions cut 5 bases from V and 4 bases from J, with 18 bases between. Per germline, CDR1 SGHDT and CDR2 YYEEEE. This receptor was identified in a man aged 18 to 35 in good health. The V and J genes are TRBV5-6 and TRBJ1-1; tentatively, D is TRBD1 (5 bases). Sequenced: blood. This CDR3 reads CASSPMPGRVTEAFF. The CDR3, as DNA: TGTGCCAGCAGTCCCATGCCGGGGCGCGTCACTGAAGCTTTCTTT.